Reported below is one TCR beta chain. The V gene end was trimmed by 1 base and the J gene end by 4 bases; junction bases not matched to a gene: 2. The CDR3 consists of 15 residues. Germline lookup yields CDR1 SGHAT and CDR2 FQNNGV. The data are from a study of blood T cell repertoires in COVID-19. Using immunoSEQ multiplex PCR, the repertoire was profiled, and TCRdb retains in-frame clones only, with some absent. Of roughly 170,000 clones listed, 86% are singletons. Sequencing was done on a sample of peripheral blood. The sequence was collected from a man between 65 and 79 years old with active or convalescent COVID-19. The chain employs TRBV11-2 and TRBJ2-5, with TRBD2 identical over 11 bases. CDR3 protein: CASSLVGTSGETQYF. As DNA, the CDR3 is TGTGCCAGCAGCTTAGTCGGGACTAGCGGAGAGACCCAGTACTTC.